The clone carrying this T cell receptor (beta chain) was detected many times. This specimen belongs to a study of blood T cell repertoires in COVID-19. The germline V gene has CDR1 MRHNA and CDR2 SNTAGT. V was clipped by 0 bases and J by 7 bases; unmatched bases: 8. This CDR3 spans 15 amino acids. The assay was immunoSEQ multiplex PCR, and TCRdb's table has in-frame clones only and misses some. The sample lists 300,000 to 350,000 clones, approximately 90% seen once, with 9.5% to 10% in the top ten. Sequencing was carried out using peripheral blood. The V gene is TRBV6-4, the J gene TRBJ1-1, with 7 positions matching TRBD1. This TCR derives from a man under 40 with COVID-19, enrolled during active disease. Here the CDR3 reads CASSDSLGGGHEAFF. As DNA, the CDR3 is TGTGCCAGCAGTGACTCCTTAGGAGGGGGCCATGAAGCTTTCTTT.